Sequencing of this TCR beta chain was carried out in a study of regulatory T cells in long-lasting Graves disease. General study findings and limits: The sample size was small, and this may have reduced accuracy.

Time point defined: newly diagnosed GD, antithyroid drugs for less than 3 months. After RNA was extracted from PBMCs, the TCR library was made from it. Graves' disease diagnosis relied on American Thyroid Association guidelines. Many counts were recorded for this clonotype. Its antigen is unidentified. Assembly of TCR beta libraries relied on iRepertoire HTBI primers together with Arm-PCR of CDR3 regions. Via MiXCR, TCRdb re-called the multiplex PCR reads, giving one row per CDR3 protein. The table includes more than 300,000 distinct CDR3 sequences, around 16% detected once. J lost 2 bases, V lost 4 bases, and 8 bases had no gene match. In germline, CDR1 is MDHEN, CDR2 SYDVKM. The CDR3 sequence is 15 residues long. The same sample was also studied in work on T cells in Graves' hyperthyroidism and ophthalmopathy. That report adds: Blood also showed most of the thyroid clonotypes that were expanded above 0.001.

The source was peripheral blood mononuclear cells (PBMCs), collected at new diagnosis, from a patient treated with antithyroid drugs. This rearrangement joins TRBV28 to TRBJ2-7, with 7 nucleotides matching TRBD1. This receptor was identified in a woman under 30 with Graves disease. CDR3 region: CASSYDRVVPYEQYF. Written as DNA, the CDR3 is TGTGCCAGCAGTTATGACAGGGTTGTTCCCTACGAGCAGTACTTC.